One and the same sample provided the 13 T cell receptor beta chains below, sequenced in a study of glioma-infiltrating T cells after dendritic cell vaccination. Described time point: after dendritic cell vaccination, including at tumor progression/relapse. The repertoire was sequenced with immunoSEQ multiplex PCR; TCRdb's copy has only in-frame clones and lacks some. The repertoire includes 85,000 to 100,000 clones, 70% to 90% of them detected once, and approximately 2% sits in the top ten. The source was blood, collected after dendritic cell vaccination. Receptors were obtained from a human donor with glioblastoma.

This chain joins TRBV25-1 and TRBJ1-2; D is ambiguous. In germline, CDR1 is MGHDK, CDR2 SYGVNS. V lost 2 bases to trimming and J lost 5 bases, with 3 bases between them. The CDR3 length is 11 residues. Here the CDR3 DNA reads TGTGCCAGCAGTGAAGTATATGGCTACACCTTC. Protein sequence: CASSEVYGYTF.

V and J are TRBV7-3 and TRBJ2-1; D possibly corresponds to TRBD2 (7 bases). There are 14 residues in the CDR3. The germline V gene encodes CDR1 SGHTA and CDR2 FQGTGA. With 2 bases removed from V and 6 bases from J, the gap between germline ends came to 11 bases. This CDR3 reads CASSLGLGGNEQFF. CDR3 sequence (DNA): TGTGCCAGCAGCTTAGGACTAGGGGGCAATGAGCAGTTCTTC.

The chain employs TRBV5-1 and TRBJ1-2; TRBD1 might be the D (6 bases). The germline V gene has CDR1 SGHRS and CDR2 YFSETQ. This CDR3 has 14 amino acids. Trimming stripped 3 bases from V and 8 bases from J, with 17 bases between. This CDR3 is CASSSVGGARGYTF. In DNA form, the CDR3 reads TGCGCCAGCAGCTCCGTAGGGGGGGCTCGGGGCTACACCTTC.

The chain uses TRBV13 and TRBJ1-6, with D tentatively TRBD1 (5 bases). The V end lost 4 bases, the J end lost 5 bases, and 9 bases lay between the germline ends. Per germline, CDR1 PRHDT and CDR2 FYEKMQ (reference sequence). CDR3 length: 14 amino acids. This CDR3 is CASSSRGDNSPLHF. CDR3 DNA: TGTGCCAGCAGCTCTAGGGGCGATAATTCACCCCTCCACTTT.

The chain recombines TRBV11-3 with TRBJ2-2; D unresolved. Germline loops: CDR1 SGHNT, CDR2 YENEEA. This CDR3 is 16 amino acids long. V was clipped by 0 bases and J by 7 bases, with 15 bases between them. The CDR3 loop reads CASSLDAATQSGELFF. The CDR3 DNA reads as TGTGCCAGCAGCTTAGATGCGGCTACCCAAAGCGGGGAGCTGTTTTTT.

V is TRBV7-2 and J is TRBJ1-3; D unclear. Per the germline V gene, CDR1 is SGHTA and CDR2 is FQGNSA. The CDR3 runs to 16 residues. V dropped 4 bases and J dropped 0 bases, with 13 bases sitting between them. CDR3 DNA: TGTGCCAGCAGCTCTGTGGCAGCGAGCTCTGGAAACACCATATATTTT. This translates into CASSSVAASSGNTIYF.

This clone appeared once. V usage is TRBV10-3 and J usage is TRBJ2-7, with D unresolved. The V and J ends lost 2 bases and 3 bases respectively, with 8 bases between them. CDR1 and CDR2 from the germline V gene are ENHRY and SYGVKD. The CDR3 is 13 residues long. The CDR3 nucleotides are TGTGCCATCAGTGAGAACAGTGGCTACGAGCAGTACGTC. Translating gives CAISENSGYEQYV.

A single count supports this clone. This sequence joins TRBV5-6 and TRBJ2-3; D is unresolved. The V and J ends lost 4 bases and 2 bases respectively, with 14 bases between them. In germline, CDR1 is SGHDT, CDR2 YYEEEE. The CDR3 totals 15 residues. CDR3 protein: CASSPEAGTTDTQYF. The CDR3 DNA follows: TGTGCCAGCAGCCCCGAGGCCGGTACCACAGATACGCAGTATTTT.

The CDR3 DNA follows: TGTGCCAGTAGTATATCGGGACTAGCGGGAACCACAGATACGCAGTATTTT. Its translation is CASSISGLAGTTDTQYF. J is TRBJ2-3 and V is TRBV19; 13 nucleotides align to TRBD2. V dropped 2 bases and J dropped 2; count of bases not matched to a gene: 4. The CDR3 is made up of 17 amino acids. Per germline, CDR1 LNHDA and CDR2 SQIVND (reference sequence).

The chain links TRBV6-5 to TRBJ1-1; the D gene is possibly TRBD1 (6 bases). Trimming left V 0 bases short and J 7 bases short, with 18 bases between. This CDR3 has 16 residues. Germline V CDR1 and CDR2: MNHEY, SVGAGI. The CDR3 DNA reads TGTGCCAGCAGTTACTCGAGAGGCCCTAGACAGGATGAAGCTTTCTTT. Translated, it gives CASSYSRGPRQDEAFF.

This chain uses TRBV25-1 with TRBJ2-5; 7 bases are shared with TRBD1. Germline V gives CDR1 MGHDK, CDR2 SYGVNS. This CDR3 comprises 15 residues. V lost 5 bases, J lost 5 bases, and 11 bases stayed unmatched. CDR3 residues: CASSPDRPPGETQYF. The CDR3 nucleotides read TGTGCCAGCAGTCCGGACAGGCCTCCAGGGGAGACCCAGTACTTC.

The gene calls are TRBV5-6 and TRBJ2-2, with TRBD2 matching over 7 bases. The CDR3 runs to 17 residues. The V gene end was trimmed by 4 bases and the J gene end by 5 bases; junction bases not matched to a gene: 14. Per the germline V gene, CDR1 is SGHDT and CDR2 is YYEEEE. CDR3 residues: CASSLRGVRDTTGELFF. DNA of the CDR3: TGTGCCAGCAGCCTCCGGGGGGTGAGGGATACGACCGGGGAGCTGTTTTTT.

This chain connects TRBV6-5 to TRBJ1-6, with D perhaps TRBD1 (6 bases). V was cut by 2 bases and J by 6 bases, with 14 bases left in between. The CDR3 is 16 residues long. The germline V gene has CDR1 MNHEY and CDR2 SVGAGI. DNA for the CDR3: TGTGCCAGCAGTTACGGACAGCTTTTCCTTAATTCACCCCTCCACTTT. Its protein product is CASSYGQLFLNSPLHF.